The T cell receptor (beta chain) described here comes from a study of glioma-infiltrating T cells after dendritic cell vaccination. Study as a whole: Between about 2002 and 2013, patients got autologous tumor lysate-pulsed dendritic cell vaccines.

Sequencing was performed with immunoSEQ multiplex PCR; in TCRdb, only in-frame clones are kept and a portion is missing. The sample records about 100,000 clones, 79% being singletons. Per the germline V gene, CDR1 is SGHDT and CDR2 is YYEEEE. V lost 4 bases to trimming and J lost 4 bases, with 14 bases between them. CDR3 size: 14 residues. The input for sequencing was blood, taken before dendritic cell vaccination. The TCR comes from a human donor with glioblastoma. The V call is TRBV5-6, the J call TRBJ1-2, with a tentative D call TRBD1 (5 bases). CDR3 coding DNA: TGTGCCAGCAGCACAACTCAAGGGGTCTATGGCTACACCTTC. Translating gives CASSTTQGVYGYTF.